One and the same sample provided the 10 T cell receptor beta chains below, sequenced in a study of T cells in Graves' hyperthyroidism and ophthalmopathy. Using RNA transcripts as the source, TCR beta CDR3 regions were amplified. RT-PCR in the first round (using the HTBI primer set) targeted the TCR CDR3. TCRdb passed the multiplex PCR reads through MiXCR, listing each CDR3 protein once. The table includes roughly 630,000 distinct CDR3 sequences, around 16% detected once. The sequenced material came from blood. The origin of the receptors is a woman aged 25-40 years with Graves' hyperthyroidism.

A remark on this clonotype: A much larger clone differs by one base, so this may be a read error. The CDR3 coding sequence is TGTGCCAGCTCACCACCAGGGGAACAGATTTATGGCTGCACCTTC. Translated, it gives CASSPPGEQIYGCTF. This chain joins TRBV18 and TRBJ1-2, with a possible D match to TRBD1 (5 bases). This CDR3 has 15 residues. CDR1 and CDR2 from the germline V gene are KGHSH and LQKENI.

This clonotype was observed a handful of times. This sequence joins TRBV20-1 and TRBJ2-5; 7 bases fit TRBD1. The CDR3 length is 16 residues. The germline V gene encodes CDR1 DFQATT and CDR2 SNEGSKA (reference sequence). The V and J ends lost 4 bases and 2 bases, in that order; junction bases with no gene match: 13. The CDR3 DNA sequence: TGCAGTGCTATGAGGTTATCGGGACAGCCTCAAGAGACCCAGTACTTC. Encoded protein: CSAMRLSGQPQETQYF.

This clonotype was found many times. The gene calls are TRBV29-1 and TRBJ1-1; no definite D call. Trimming left V 6 bases short and J 1 base short, with 12 bases between. Germline assignment: CDR1 SQVTM and CDR2 ANQGSEA. The CDR3 length is 13 residues. The CDR3 DNA follows: TGCAGCGTCTCGAAGGTTCAGAACACTGAAGCTTTCTTT. It codes for CSVSKVQNTEAFF. The variable domain in full, with the rest retrieved from reference TRBV29-1 and TRBJ1-1, is SAVISQKPSRDICQRGTSLTIQCQVDSQVTMMFWYRQQPGQSLTLIATANQGSEATYESGFVIDKFPISRPNLTFSTLTVSNMSPEDSSIYLCSVSKVQNTEAFFGQGTRLTVV.

This clonotype occurred a few times. The J gene is TRBJ1-1, the V gene TRBV30; TRBD1 is a possible D gene (6 bases). Between the trimmed V and J ends, which lost 0 bases and 11 bases, there was a span of 19 bases. Per germline, CDR1 GTSNPN and CDR2 SVGIG (reference sequence). This CDR3 spans 14 amino acids. The CDR3 bases are TGTGCCTGGAGTGTCGATCAACACAGGGTCGGCGCTTTCTTT. It yields the protein CAWSVDQHRVGAFF.

The rearrangement uses TRBV7-2 and TRBJ2-1, with 9 bases fitting TRBD1. Germline values: CDR1 SGHTA, CDR2 FQGNSA. The CDR3 extends over 13 amino acids. Trimming took 5 bases from V and 8 from J; bases not matched to a gene: 4. The CDR3 reads CASSGQGRYEQFF. The DNA of the CDR3 is TGTGCCAGCAGCGGACAGGGGCGCTATGAGCAGTTCTTC.

A few counts support this clonotype. The J gene is TRBJ2-7, the V gene TRBV2, with 9 bases matching TRBD2. The J call may be mistaken, given a closer DNA end match to TRBJ2-1. CDR1 and CDR2 (germline): SNHLY, FYNNEI. The CDR3 totals 15 residues. Here the CDR3 reads CASSDRREGGYEQFF. CDR3 coding DNA: TGTGCCAGCAGTGACCGGCGGGAGGGCGGTTACGAGCAGTTCTTC.

This chain connects TRBV7-2 to TRBJ2-5; 7 bases are shared with TRBD1. The CDR3 length is 15 residues. Germline lookup yields CDR1 SGHTA and CDR2 FQGNSA. J was trimmed by 2 bases and V by 5 bases; bases with no gene match: 8. CDR3 DNA sequence: TGTGCCAGCAGCGGCCGACAGGGTACGCAAGAGACCCAGTACTTC. This sequence encodes CASSGRQGTQETQYF.

Details on this clonotype: A much bigger clone sits one base away, suggesting this may be a read error. The rearrangement links TRBV20-1 to TRBJ2-7, with a weak D call TRBD1 (5 bases). There are 13 residues in the CDR3. CDR1 and CDR2 from the germline V gene are DFQATT and SNEGSKA (reference sequence). V was pared by 0 bases and J by 5 bases, with 11 bases between. In DNA, the CDR3 is TGCAGTGCTAGAGATGGTTCCAGGGACGAGCAGTACTTC. The encoded protein is CSARDGSRDEQYF.

Note on this clonotype: The CDR3 does not close with the conserved phenylalanine or tryptophan, likely indicating a read error. The rearrangement links TRBV29-1 to TRBJ1-1; D is perhaps TRBD1 (5 bases). The CDR3 loop spans 13 amino acids. Germline CDR1 is SQVTM and CDR2 is ANQGSEA. The V end was cut by 7 bases, the J end by 0 bases, with 12 bases between. CDR3 in amino acids: CSARQILNTEAFL. The CDR3 nucleotides read TGCAGCGCCCGACAGATTCTGAACACTGAAGCTTTCCTT.

This clonotype was detected many times. The rearrangement uses TRBV10-3 and TRBJ2-7; D gene uncertain. This CDR3 contains 14 residues. Germline CDR1 is ENHRY and CDR2 is SYGVKD. V was clipped by 7 bases and J by 4 bases, with 17 bases between them. DNA of the CDR3: TGTGCCATCACGGTCGAGTGGCCTCCTTACGAGCAGTACTTC. Translation gives CAITVEWPPYEQYF.